This T cell receptor beta chain came from a study of T cell repertoires in cytomegalovirus infection. Study at large: The authors relied on CMV epitopes, both recently identified HLA-C-restricted and well-studied HLA-B-restricted.

TCRdb re-called the reads through MiXCR, storing one row per CDR3 protein. In the table there are hundreds of thousands of distinct CDR3 sequences, 31% of which are singletons. Study-wide points: CMV-specific TCR beta clonotypes restricted by HLA-C were the ones dominating the ex vivo response.

The CDR3 totals 21 residues. Germline CDR1 and CDR2: SGHTA and FQGTGA. With 4 bases clipped from V and 0 bases from J, the junction kept 23 bases outside the gene matches. This clonotype has just one count. Its target is not known. The sequence was obtained from a human donor in good health (CMV status not recorded). Some clones in this sample may be carry-over from other donors' samples. The rearrangement joins TRBV7-3 to TRBJ2-7; 8 nucleotides match TRBD1. The source material was cultured CD8+ T cells from PBMCs, sampled from culture after CMV antigen stimulation. CDR3 nucleotide sequence: TGTGCCAGCAGCTCCAACCTAATTAGAACCCCACAGGGGGAAGACTCCTACGAGCAGTACTTC. Protein product: CASSSNLIRTPQGEDSYEQYF.